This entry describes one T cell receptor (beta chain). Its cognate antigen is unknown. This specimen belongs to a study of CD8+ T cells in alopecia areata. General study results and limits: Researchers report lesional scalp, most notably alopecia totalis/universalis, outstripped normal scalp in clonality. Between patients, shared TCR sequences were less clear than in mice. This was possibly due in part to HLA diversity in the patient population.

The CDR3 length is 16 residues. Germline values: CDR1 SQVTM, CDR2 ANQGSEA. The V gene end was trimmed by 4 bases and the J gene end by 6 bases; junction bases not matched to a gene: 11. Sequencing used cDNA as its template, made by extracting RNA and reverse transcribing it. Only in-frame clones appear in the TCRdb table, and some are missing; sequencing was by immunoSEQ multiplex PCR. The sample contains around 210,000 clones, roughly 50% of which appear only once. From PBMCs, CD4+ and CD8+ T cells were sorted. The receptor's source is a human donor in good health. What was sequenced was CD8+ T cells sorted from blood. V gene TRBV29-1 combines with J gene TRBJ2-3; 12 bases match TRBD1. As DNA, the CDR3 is TGCAGCGTTGGGCCCCGAGGGACAGGGGGCAGGGATACGCAGTATTTT. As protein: CSVGPRGTGGRDTQYF.